These 27 T cell receptor beta chains were all obtained from the same sample, sequenced in a study of neurological immune-mediated disorders. Each CDR3 protein is one row after TCRdb ran MiXCR on the 5' RACE reads. The data contain some 57,000 distinct CDR3 sequences, less than 4% of them singletons. What was sequenced was PBMCs. The receptors were sampled from a man aged 60 to 75 with multiple sclerosis.

Ten or more counts support this clonotype. The chain is built from TRBV20-1 and TRBJ1-6; D is undetermined. Germline V CDR1 and CDR2: DFQATT, SNEGSKA (reference sequence). The length of the CDR3 is 13 residues. Trimming pared 6 bases from V and 8 bases from J, leaving 14 bases between. The CDR3 DNA sequence: TGCAGTGCCCCCGCAGGACTCTATTCACCCCTCCACTTT. It yields the protein CSAPAGLYSPLHF.

This clonotype came up many times. The chain recombines TRBV20-1 with TRBJ2-7, with 8 positions matching TRBD2. Germline V lookup: CDR1 DFQATT, CDR2 SNEGSKA (reference sequence). CDR3 length: 13 amino acids. Trimming at V came to 7 bases and at J to 2 bases, leaving 7 bases not matched to a gene. The CDR3 coding sequence is TGCAGTGGGAGGGCGGGACTAGCCTACGAGCAGTACTTC. This sequence encodes CSGRAGLAYEQYF.

The sample holds many counts of this clonotype. The CDR3 region is CASSPDDHTQYF. The CDR3 DNA is TGTGCCAGCAGCCCGGACGATCATACGCAGTATTTT. The rearrangement uses TRBV6-4 and TRBJ2-3; D not certain. In germline, CDR1 is MRHNA, CDR2 SNTAGT. V was trimmed by 6 bases and J by 7 bases, leaving 11 bases between them. The CDR3 contains 12 residues.

This clonotype was seen at least ten times. The V and J genes are TRBV5-6 and TRBJ2-7, with unresolved D. Germline V CDR1 and CDR2: SGHDT, YYEEEE. V lost 0 bases and J lost 1, with 8 bases in between. The CDR3 runs 14 residues. Written as DNA, the CDR3 is TGTGCCAGCAGCTTGGTTGGATTGTCCTACGAGCAGTACTTC. It yields the protein CASSLVGLSYEQYF.

This clonotype was seen repeatedly, ten times or more. The chain combines TRBV5-1 with TRBJ1-1; D not certain. V lost 5 bases and J lost 4, with 12 bases in between. This CDR3 has 13 residues. The germline V gene encodes CDR1 SGHRS and CDR2 YFSETQ. CDR3 protein: CASSTKEATEAFF. The CDR3 bases are TGCGCCAGCAGTACCAAGGAGGCCACTGAAGCTTTCTTT. The full variable domain, with the rest looked up from reference TRBV5-1 and TRBJ1-1, is KAGVTQTPRYLIKTRGQQVTLSCSPISGHRSVSWYQQTPGQGLQFLFEYFSETQRNKGNFPGRFSGRQFSNSRSEMNVSTLELGDSALYLCASSTKEATEAFFGQGTRLTVV.

This clonotype occurred many times. The rearrangement links TRBV5-1 to TRBJ2-5, with 7 bases identical to TRBD1. The CDR3 runs to 15 residues. Germline CDR1 reads SGHRS; CDR2 reads YFSETQ. The ends lost 2 bases at V and 5 bases at J; junction bases unmatched: 9. The CDR3 nucleotides are TGCGCCAGCAGCTTAGGGGGCGACAGGGTTGAGACCCAGTACTTC. Translated, it gives CASSLGGDRVETQYF.

This clonotype was picked up many times. The chain carries TRBV5-6 and TRBJ2-5; no firm D call. V was trimmed by 2 bases and J by 2 bases, leaving 7 bases between them. The germline gives CDR1 SGHDT, CDR2 YYEEEE. The CDR3 runs 13 residues. The CDR3 region is CASSFLGQETQYF. CDR3 coding DNA: TGTGCCAGCAGCTTCCTAGGACAAGAGACCCAGTACTTC.

This clonotype appeared many times. V gene TRBV12-3 or TRBV12-4 combines with J gene TRBJ2-1; 9 bases match TRBD2. The junction had 10 bases not matched to a gene; V was cut back by 3 bases and J by 4 bases. The CDR3 runs to 17 residues. In DNA form, the CDR3 reads TGTGCCAGCAGTTTTATCAGCGGGAGGAGGGGTTACAATGAGCAGTTCTTC. It codes for CASSFISGRRGYNEQFF.

This clonotype was recorded many times. This sequence joins TRBV20-1 and TRBJ2-7; TRBD2 matches at 8 bases. Losses at the gene ends were 5 bases for V and 4 bases for J; bases not matched to a gene: 10. Germline V gene lookup returns CDR1 DFQATT and CDR2 SNEGSKA (reference sequence). CDR3 length: 14 residues. In nucleotides, the CDR3 is TGCAGTGCTCATATAGCGGGATTGGTTTACGAGCAGTACTTC. It is translated as CSAHIAGLVYEQYF.

This clonotype was counted ten times or more. The chain carries TRBV7-9 and TRBJ2-1, with 8 bases matching TRBD1. Losses at the gene ends were 1 base for V and 7 bases for J; bases not matched to a gene: 6. CDR1 is SEHNR, CDR2 FQNEAQ, per germline (reference sequence). There are 15 residues in the CDR3. The CDR3 bases are TGTGCCAGCAGCTTAGGTCGGACAGGGCGGAATGAGCAGTTCTTC. It is translated as CASSLGRTGRNEQFF.

At least ten counts were recorded for this clonotype. The V gene is TRBV6-5, the J gene TRBJ2-7; 8 positions match TRBD2. The CDR3 runs to 16 residues. Per germline, CDR1 MNHEY and CDR2 SVGAGI. Unmatched junction bases numbered 9, after V lost 5 bases and J lost 0 bases. This CDR3 is CASSRSSGANSYEQYF. For the CDR3, the DNA is TGTGCCAGCAGTCGAAGTAGCGGGGCAAACTCCTACGAGCAGTACTTC.

This clonotype was detected many times. V is TRBV5-1 and J is TRBJ1-1; D is ambiguous. Germline V gives CDR1 SGHRS, CDR2 YFSETQ. There are 15 residues in the CDR3. Between the trimmed V and J ends, which lost 1 base and 1 base, there was a span of 11 bases. The CDR3 loop reads CASSLSVGANTEAFF. The CDR3 DNA is TGCGCCAGCAGCTTGTCAGTTGGAGCGAACACTGAAGCTTTCTTT.

In its sample, this clonotype was seen many times. The V and J genes are TRBV20-1 and TRBJ1-2; 7 positions match TRBD1. CDR1 is DFQATT and CDR2 is SNEGSKA in the germline V gene (reference sequence). Unmatched junction bases numbered 9, after V lost 4 bases and J lost 4 bases. This CDR3 spans 14 amino acids. CDR3 in DNA: TGCAGTGCTATTCCGGGACAGAACCTCTATGGCTACACCTTC. Its protein is CSAIPGQNLYGYTF.

Many counts were recorded for this clonotype. The rearrangement links TRBV12-3 or TRBV12-4 to TRBJ1-2, with 10 nucleotides matching TRBD1. J was trimmed by 4 bases and V by 7 bases; bases with no gene match: 6. The CDR3 runs 14 residues. CDR3 nucleotide sequence: TGTGCCAGCAAGGGGACAGGGGATTTCTATGGCTACACCTTC. Translating gives CASKGTGDFYGYTF.

This clonotype was seen ten or more times. CDR3: CASSITGDGNTIYF. The CDR3 DNA reads TGTGCCAGCAGCATTACAGGGGATGGAAACACCATATATTTT. V and J are TRBV21-1 and TRBJ1-3; the table's D call, TRBD1, was not checked against the DNA. TRBV21-1 is tagged as a pseudogene. CDR3 length: 14 amino acids.

V usage is TRBV12-3 or TRBV12-4 and J usage is TRBJ2-1; D call uncertain. The CDR3 spans 11 residues. Trimming cost V 9 bases and J 6 bases, with 9 bases left between them. In DNA form, the CDR3 reads TGTGCCAGAAGCCCTTCCAATGAGCAGTTCTTC. Its translation is CARSPSNEQFF.

This clonotype was detected ten times or more. The rearrangement links TRBV7-8 to TRBJ1-2, with D possibly matching TRBD1 (5 bases). This CDR3 contains 14 residues. CDR1 and CDR2 from the germline V gene are SGHVS and FQNEAQ. Trimming shortened V by 1 base and J by 8 bases, and 14 bases separated the two germline ends. The CDR3 bases are TGTGCCAGCAGCTTAGTTGGGGCGTCCGGCGGCTACACCTTC. Translated, it gives CASSLVGASGGYTF. Supplemented by reference TRBV7-8 and TRBJ1-2, the full variable domain reads GAGVSQSPRYKVAKRGQDVALRCDPISGHVSLFWYQQALGQGPEFLTYFQNEAQLDKSGLPSDRFFAERPEGSVSTLKIQRTQQEDSAVYLCASSLVGASGGYTFGSGTRLTVV.

There are many counts of this clonotype. The chain employs TRBV7-2 and TRBJ2-7; D gene ambiguous. Trimming shortened V by 3 bases and J by 0 bases, and 12 bases separated the two germline ends. The CDR3 extends over 15 amino acids. The germline CDR1 and CDR2 sequences are SGHTA and FQGNSA. In nucleotides, the CDR3 is TGTGCCAGCAGCTTGGTGCCCGGAAGCTCCTACGAGCAGTACTTC. This codes for CASSLVPGSSYEQYF.

Many counts were recorded for this clonotype. The genes are TRBV7-9 and TRBJ2-3, with TRBD1 as a possible D gene (6 bases). Trimming took off 5 bases at V and 5 bases at J, with 11 bases between the two ends. This CDR3 has 13 residues. Germline V gene data show CDR1 as SEHNR and CDR2 as FQNEAQ (reference sequence). The DNA of the CDR3 is TGTGCCAGCAGCCAAGAGGGGGAAGATACGCAGTATTTT. This gives the protein CASSQEGEDTQYF.

This clonotype showed up many times. This rearrangement joins TRBV7-6 to TRBJ2-6, with no clear D. Trimming took off 5 bases at V and 4 bases at J, with 9 bases between the two ends. CDR1 and CDR2 (germline): SGHVS, FNYEAQ. The CDR3 runs 14 residues. CDR3 protein: CASSPFTGANVLTF. Here the CDR3 DNA reads TGTGCCAGCAGCCCCTTCACCGGGGCCAACGTCCTGACTTTC. Together with reference TRBV7-6 and TRBJ2-6, the CDR3 gives the full variable domain: GAGVSQSPRYKVTKRGQDVALRCDPISGHVSLYWYRQALGQGPEFLTYFNYEAQQDKSGLPNDRFSAERPEGSISTLTIQRTEQRDSAMYRCASSPFTGANVLTFGAGSRLTVL.

This clonotype has ten or more counts. V is TRBV29-1 and J is TRBJ2-7, with D perhaps TRBD1 (6 bases). With 6 bases removed from V and 0 bases from J, the gap between germline ends came to 9 bases. The germline gives CDR1 SQVTM, CDR2 ANQGSEA. This CDR3 has 12 amino acids. As DNA, the CDR3 is TGCAGCGTCGGACAGCCCTCCTACGAGCAGTACTTC. Protein: CSVGQPSYEQYF.

This clonotype was found many times. The chain combines TRBV5-1 with TRBJ1-2, with 7 nucleotides matching TRBD1. CDR1 and CDR2 from the germline V gene are SGHRS and YFSETQ. J lost 10 bases, V lost 5 bases, and 14 bases had no gene match. The CDR3 extends over 14 amino acids. The CDR3 protein is CASSLGPVDRVYTF. In nucleotides, the CDR3 is TGCGCCAGCAGTCTTGGCCCGGTTGACAGGGTCTACACCTTC.

The sample holds many counts of this clonotype. CDR3 DNA sequence: TGCAGTGCTAGAGATCGGATGAGCTACGAGCAGTACTTC. It is translated as CSARDRMSYEQYF. V gene TRBV20-1 combines with J gene TRBJ2-7, with D unclear. This CDR3 is 13 amino acids long. Trimming removed 0 bases from V and 3 bases from J, with 9 bases in between. Germline CDR1 and CDR2: DFQATT and SNEGSKA (reference sequence).

This clonotype was seen ten or more times. The J gene is TRBJ2-5, the V gene TRBV20-1; TRBD2 might be the D (6 bases). The V and J ends lost 3 bases and 1 base respectively, with 12 bases between them. Germline V lookup: CDR1 DFQATT, CDR2 SNEGSKA (reference sequence). The CDR3 length is 14 residues. The CDR3 region is CSASWGRTQETQYF. CDR3 in DNA: TGCAGTGCTAGTTGGGGGAGGACCCAAGAGACCCAGTACTTC.

This clonotype has just a few counts. This could be a read error, since a much larger clone is one nucleotide away. V and J are TRBV11-3 and TRBJ2-2; D uncertain. The germline V gene encodes CDR1 SGHNT and CDR2 YENEEA. This CDR3 contains 12 residues. The CDR3 sequence is CDSSLGSGELFF. DNA of the CDR3: TGTGACAGCAGCTTAGGATCCGGGGAGCTGTTTTTT.

The table lists this clonotype with many counts. The chain carries TRBV7-3 and TRBJ2-7; D gene uncertain. The CDR3 consists of 15 residues. The ends were cut back, 0 bases at V and 0 bases at J, with 9 bases in the middle. CDR1 and CDR2 (germline): SGHTA, FQGTGA. CDR3 sequence reads: CASSLTHGGSYEQYF. The CDR3 nucleotides are TGTGCCAGCAGCTTAACTCACGGCGGCTCCTACGAGCAGTACTTC.

This clonotype was picked up many times. The chain recombines TRBV12-3 or TRBV12-4 with TRBJ1-5; D is uncertain. V was clipped by 2 bases and J by 6 bases, with 5 bases between them. The CDR3 is made up of 12 amino acids. The CDR3 DNA sequence: TGTGCCAGCAGTTTACGGGGTCAGCCCCAGCATTTT. Its translation is CASSLRGQPQHF.